Below, 21 T cell receptor beta chains from the same sample are listed, as sequenced in a study of blood T cells in healthy people across ages. It was with a sample-barcoded 5' primer and a J-beta primer mix that a second PCR of roughly 7 to 12 cycles was run. Each CDR3 protein is one row after TCRdb ran MiXCR on the 5' RACE reads. The table has about 1,500,000 distinct CDR3 sequences, about 30% seen once. Sequenced material: blood. These receptors were taken from a woman between 25 and 40 years old in good health.

The V call is TRBV6-6, the J call TRBJ2-2; 8 nucleotides align to TRBD1. V shed 6 bases, J shed 6 bases, and the junction held 9 bases outside the gene matches. The CDR3 is 15 amino acids. Germline V gene lookup returns CDR1 MNHNY and CDR2 SVGAGI (reference sequence). The CDR3 bases are TGTGCCAGCAGGGACAGGGATTTGATGTCCGGGGAGCTGTTTTTT. Its protein is CASRDRDLMSGELFF.

This clonotype was counted ten times or more. The chain has TRBV5-1 and TRBJ2-6; the D gene is possibly TRBD2 (5 bases). Trimming left V 0 bases short and J 1 base short, with 8 bases between. Germline V gene data show CDR1 as SGHRS and CDR2 as YFSETQ. CDR3 size: 16 residues. The CDR3, as DNA: TGCGCCAGCAGCTTGGCCGAGGGATCTGGGGCCAACGTCCTGACTTTC. This codes for CASSLAEGSGANVLTF.

This clonotype was seen more than once but under ten times. The chain couples TRBV20-1 to TRBJ1-2; weak D call: TRBD1 (5 bases). The length of the CDR3 is 12 residues. The ends were cut back, 6 bases at V and 3 bases at J, with 11 bases in the middle. Germline V gene data show CDR1 as DFQATT and CDR2 as SNEGSKA (reference sequence). The CDR3 reads CSAYRLDYGYTF. The DNA of the CDR3 is TGCAGTGCCTACAGGCTTGACTATGGCTACACCTTC.

This clonotype was observed a handful of times. This chain uses TRBV20-1 with TRBJ2-3; D is uncertain. This CDR3 has 12 residues. The V gene lost 0 bases and the J gene lost 5 bases, with 6 bases spanning the gap. Germline V gives CDR1 DFQATT, CDR2 SNEGSKA (reference sequence). DNA for the CDR3: TGCAGTGCTAGAGAGAGACTAGATACGCAGTATTTT. Protein: CSARERLDTQYF.

The genes are TRBV5-1 and TRBJ2-2; D not resolved. Per the germline V gene, CDR1 is SGHRS and CDR2 is YFSETQ. The CDR3 contains 16 residues. With 2 bases removed from V and 0 bases from J, the gap between germline ends came to 11 bases. CDR3 DNA sequence: TGCGCCAGCAGCTTCTACTACTCCTCGAACACCGGGGAGCTGTTTTTT. This gives the protein CASSFYYSSNTGELFF.

DNA of the CDR3: TGTGCCAGCAGTTTAGCGTTCTTCAATCAGCCCCAGCATTTT. Its protein is CASSLAFFNQPQHF. The chain combines TRBV12-3 or TRBV12-4 with TRBJ1-5; no firm D call. V shed 0 bases and J shed 3 bases, with 6 bases lying between them. This CDR3 comprises 14 residues.

This rearrangement joins TRBV7-3 to TRBJ1-2; D is perhaps TRBD1 (6 bases). Trimming shortened V by 4 bases and J by 4 bases, and 13 bases separated the two germline ends. The V gene's germline CDR1 is SGHTA and CDR2 FQGTGA. This CDR3 has 14 residues. Written as DNA, the CDR3 is TGTGCCAGCAGCTCCGGGGGGACACCCTATGGCTACACCTTC. Translating it yields CASSSGGTPYGYTF. Based on the CDR3 plus reference TRBV7-3 and TRBJ1-2, the full variable domain is GAGVSQTPSNKVTEKGKYVELRCDPISGHTALYWYRQSLGQGPEFLIYFQGTGAADDSGLPNDRFFAVRPEGSVSTLKIQRTERGDSAVYLCASSSGGTPYGYTFGSGTRLTVV.

This clonotype has at least ten counts. The V gene is TRBV6-5, the J gene TRBJ1-5, with D possibly TRBD1 on 5 matching bases. CDR1 MNHEY and CDR2 SVGAGI come from the germline V gene. Deletions cut 2 bases from V and 4 bases from J, with 9 bases between. The CDR3 has 14 residues. The CDR3 DNA sequence: TGTGCCAGCAGTTACAGGGGAGGGAATCAGCCCCAGCATTTT. Protein product: CASSYRGGNQPQHF.

V usage is TRBV10-2 and J usage is TRBJ1-1; 10 bases align to TRBD1. V was pared by 6 bases and J by 6 bases, with 10 bases of the junction left unmatched. The CDR3 extends over 15 amino acids. Germline V lookup: CDR1 WSHSY, CDR2 SAAADI. The CDR3 DNA sequence: TGCGCCAGCAGGGGGACAGGGGCCCCGGGGGCTGAAGCTTTCTTT. It encodes CASRGTGAPGAEAFF.

There are a few counts of this clonotype. The chain is built from TRBV10-3 and TRBJ1-4; D is uncertain. Deletions cut 0 bases from V and 7 bases from J, with 6 bases between. The CDR3 spans 13 residues. In germline, CDR1 is ENHRY, CDR2 SYGVKD. The CDR3, as DNA: TGTGCCATCAGTGAGTCCGTCAGTGAAAAACTGTTTTTT. Amino acids: CAISESVSEKLFF.

The table lists this clonotype with a few counts. V and J are TRBV5-1 and TRBJ2-7, with 9 bases aligning to TRBD1. Germline CDR1 SGHRS, CDR2 YFSETQ. With V trimmed by 4 bases and J by 3 bases, 11 bases remained unmatched. This CDR3 comprises 16 residues. The CDR3 is CASSPPSVTGGYEQYF. For the CDR3, the DNA is TGCGCCAGCAGCCCACCAAGCGTGACAGGGGGCTACGAGCAGTACTTC.

In this sample, this clonotype turned up many times. V usage is TRBV11-2 and J usage is TRBJ1-1, with a possible D match to TRBD1 (5 bases). The CDR3 is made up of 13 amino acids. CDR1 and CDR2 from the germline V gene are SGHAT and FQNNGV. Trimming removed 3 bases from V and 4 bases from J, with 9 bases in between. The CDR3 region has the DNA TGTGCCAGCAGCTTTAGGCAGGGCACTGAAGCTTTCTTT. The encoded protein is CASSFRQGTEAFF.

This clonotype has only a few counts. The V gene is TRBV14, the J gene TRBJ2-3; 8 positions agree with TRBD2. CDR1 is SGHDN and CDR2 is FVKESK in the germline V gene. V lost 4 bases and J lost 2; bases outside the gene matches: 8. The CDR3 extends over 16 amino acids. In DNA form, the CDR3 reads TGTGCCAGCAGCCTGAAGCGGGAGAGCTTCACAGATACGCAGTATTTT. Its translation: CASSLKRESFTDTQYF.

This clonotype was detected many times. V and J are TRBV7-2 and TRBJ2-5, with 8 bases aligning to TRBD2. The V gene's germline CDR1 is SGHTA and CDR2 FQGNSA. V lost 5 bases and J lost 2; bases outside the gene matches: 10. This CDR3 comprises 16 residues. This CDR3 is CASSQKSGREQETQYF. The CDR3 DNA is TGTGCCAGCAGCCAGAAGAGCGGGAGAGAACAAGAGACCCAGTACTTC.

This clonotype was picked up many times. The chain has TRBV28 and TRBJ1-2; no reliable D call. V lost 4 bases and J lost 7, with 10 bases in between. Germline values: CDR1 MDHEN, CDR2 SYDVKM. The CDR3 covers 12 residues. CDR3 sequence (DNA): TGTGCCAGCAGTTCAGAACCAACTGGCTACACCTTC. It translates to CASSSEPTGYTF.

A remark on this clonotype: One base away lies a much larger clone, so this may be a sequencing read error. V usage is TRBV18 and J usage is TRBJ2-5; D is possibly TRBD2 (5 bases). Germline V lookup: CDR1 KGHSH, CDR2 LQKENI. CDR3 length: 13 amino acids. CDR3 protein: CASSPQGVETRYF. In DNA form, the CDR3 reads TGTGCCAGCTCACCACAGGGAGTTGAGACCCGGTACTTC.

This clonotype came up many times. The chain carries TRBV20-1 and TRBJ2-1; D is perhaps TRBD1 (5 bases). Trimming removed 1 base at V and 5 bases at J, with 9 bases between. CDR3 length: 13 amino acids. The germline gives CDR1 DFQATT, CDR2 SNEGSKA (reference sequence). CDR3 DNA: TGCAGTGCTAGAGGACAGACAAACAATGAGCAGTTCTTC. It translates to CSARGQTNNEQFF.

The genes are TRBV20-1 and TRBJ1-2; D gene ambiguous. Germline CDR1 reads DFQATT; CDR2 reads SNEGSKA (reference sequence). This CDR3 region has 11 residues. Deletions cut 5 bases from V and 5 bases from J, with 9 bases between. The CDR3 nucleotides are TGCAGTGCTCCACAGCCATATGGCTACACCTTC. Its translation: CSAPQPYGYTF.

This clonotype was picked up a small number of times. The genes are TRBV20-1 and TRBJ1-5, with D perhaps TRBD1 (5 bases). The CDR3 consists of 14 residues. Germline lookup yields CDR1 DFQATT and CDR2 SNEGSKA (reference sequence). The V end was cut by 6 bases, the J end by 5 bases, with 17 bases between. The CDR3 loop reads CSASRGGFDQPQHF. The CDR3 region has the DNA TGCAGTGCCTCCCGCGGGGGGTTCGATCAGCCCCAGCATTTT.

There are many counts of this clonotype. The rearrangement joins TRBV7-2 to TRBJ2-1; D assignment may be TRBD1 or TRBD2 (5 bases each). Deletions cut 5 bases from V and 4 bases from J, with 12 bases between. CDR3 length: 14 residues. CDR1 and CDR2 from the germline V gene are SGHTA and FQGNSA. The CDR3 here is CASSLGWGYNEQFF. In DNA form, the CDR3 reads TGTGCCAGCAGCCTAGGCTGGGGGTACAATGAGCAGTTCTTC.

To note about this clonotype: Given a much more abundant clone one base away, this may be a read error. This rearrangement joins TRBV12-3 or TRBV12-4 to TRBJ2-5, with 16 positions matching TRBD2. The DNA end is a closer match to TRBJ2-7, so the J assignment may be wrong. The CDR3 totals 17 residues. The CDR3 nucleotides read TGTGCCAGCAGTGGGACTAGCGGGAGGGCCTCCGGCTACGAGCAGTACTTC. This sequence encodes CASSGTSGRASGYEQYF.